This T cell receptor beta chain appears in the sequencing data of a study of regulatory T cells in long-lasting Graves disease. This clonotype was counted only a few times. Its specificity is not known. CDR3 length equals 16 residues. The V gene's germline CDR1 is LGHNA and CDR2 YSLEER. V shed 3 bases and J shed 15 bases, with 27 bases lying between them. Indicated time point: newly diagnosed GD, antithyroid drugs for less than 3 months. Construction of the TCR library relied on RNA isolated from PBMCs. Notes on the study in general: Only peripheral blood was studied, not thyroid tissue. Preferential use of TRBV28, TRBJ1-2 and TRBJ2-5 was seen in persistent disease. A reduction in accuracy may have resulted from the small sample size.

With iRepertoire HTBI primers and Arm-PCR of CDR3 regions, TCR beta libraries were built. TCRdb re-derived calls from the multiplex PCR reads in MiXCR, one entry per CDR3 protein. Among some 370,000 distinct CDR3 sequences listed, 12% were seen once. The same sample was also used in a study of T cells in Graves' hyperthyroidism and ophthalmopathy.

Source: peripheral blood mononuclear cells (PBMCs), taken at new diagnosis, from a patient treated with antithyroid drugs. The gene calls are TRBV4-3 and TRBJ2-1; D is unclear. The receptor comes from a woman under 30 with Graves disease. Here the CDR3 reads CASSQDLPPGATRGFF. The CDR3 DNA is TGCGCCAGCAGCCAGGATCTCCCCCCGGGCGCCACGAGAGGGTTCTTC.